Listed below are T cell receptor beta chains from one sample, sequenced in a study of T cell responses to AZD1222 COVID-19 vaccine. Using immunoSEQ multiplex PCR, the repertoire was profiled, and TCRdb retains in-frame clones only, with some absent. The sample includes approximately 150,000 clones, roughly 88% of them seen just once. Sequences were derived from peripheral blood, sampled 28 days after the second dose of the MenACWY control vaccine. Receptor source: an adult who received the MenACWY meningococcal vaccine as a control. The CDR3 runs from the conserved cysteine through the conserved F or W. D genes are given only for firm matches. The size field is filled for only some rows; it gives once, few, many or a size class.

V gene: TRBV5-1
J gene: TRBJ1-1
D gene: .
clone size: .
CDR3 protein: CASSLRLGGEAFF
CDR3 DNA: TGCGCCAGCAGCCTACGCCTCGGGGGTGAAGCTTTCTTT

V gene: TRBV2
J gene: TRBJ1-5
D gene: TRBD1
clone size: .
CDR3 protein: CASSVGQGNQPQHF
CDR3 DNA: TGTGCCAGCAGCGTGGGACAGGGCAATCAGCCCCAGCATTTT

V gene: TRBV7-6
J gene: TRBJ1-5
D gene: TRBD1
clone size: .
CDR3 protein: CASSVGDRGNQPQHF
CDR3 DNA: TGTGCCAGCAGCGTAGGCGACAGGGGGAATCAGCCCCAGCATTTT

V gene: TRBV19
J gene: TRBJ1-2
D gene: .
clone size: .
CDR3 protein: CASSIPGGTPGGYTF
CDR3 DNA: TGTGCCAGTAGTATCCCCGGGGGGACCCCCGGTGGCTACACCTTC

V gene: TRBV19
J gene: TRBJ2-7
D gene: TRBD2
clone size: few
CDR3 protein: CASSISSGGAHEQYF
CDR3 DNA: TGTGCCAGTAGTATAAGTAGCGGGGGGGCCCACGAGCAGTACTTC

V gene: TRBV6-2/TRBV6-3
J gene: TRBJ2-2
D gene: TRBD2
clone size: .
CDR3 protein: CASSYSAAGGLTGELFF
CDR3 DNA: TGTGCCAGCAGTTACTCGGCAGCGGGAGGACTCACCGGGGAGCTGTTTTTT

V gene: TRBV14
J gene: TRBJ1-2
D gene: TRBD1
clone size: .
CDR3 protein: CASSSQPRDRHWAYGYTF
CDR3 DNA: TGTGCCAGCAGCTCCCAACCTCGGGACAGACACTGGGCCTATGGCTACACCTTC

V gene: TRBV13
J gene: TRBJ1-3
D gene: .
clone size: .
CDR3 protein: CASSLDSSSGNTIYF
CDR3 DNA: TGTGCCAGCAGTCTGGACAGTAGCTCTGGAAACACCATATATTTT

V gene: TRBV15
J gene: TRBJ1-4
D gene: .
clone size: .
CDR3 protein: CATSRAASNEKLFF
CDR3 DNA: TGTGCCACCAGCAGAGCGGCCAGCAATGAAAAACTGTTTTTT

V gene: TRBV10-1
J gene: TRBJ2-1
D gene: TRBD2
clone size: few
CDR3 protein: CASSESILAGVTEQFF
CDR3 DNA: TGCGCCAGCAGTGAGTCGATCCTAGCGGGAGTTACTGAGCAGTTCTTC

V gene: TRBV6-6
J gene: TRBJ1-2
D gene: .
clone size: .
CDR3 protein: CASRTDSPNKPYGYTF
CDR3 DNA: TGTGCCAGCAGAACGGACAGCCCAAACAAGCCTTATGGCTACACCTTC

V gene: TRBV10-3
J gene: TRBJ2-5
D gene: TRBD2
clone size: .
CDR3 protein: CAIRGSSGDQETQYF
CDR3 DNA: TGTGCCATCAGGGGGAGTAGCGGGGATCAAGAGACCCAGTACTTC

V gene: TRBV7-2
J gene: TRBJ1-2
D gene: TRBD1
clone size: once
CDR3 protein: CASSPRQGAGGYTF
CDR3 DNA: TGTGCCAGCAGCCCGAGACAGGGGGCGGGAGGCTACACCTTC

V gene: TRBV4-1
J gene: TRBJ1-2
D gene: .
clone size: .
CDR3 protein: CASSQDLARGYGYTF
CDR3 DNA: TGCGCCAGCAGCCAAGATCTGGCCAGGGGATACGGCTACACCTTC

V gene: TRBV27
J gene: TRBJ1-2
D gene: TRBD1
clone size: .
CDR3 protein: CASSQTGPNYGYTF
CDR3 DNA: TGTGCCAGCAGTCAGACAGGGCCTAACTATGGCTACACCTTC

V gene: TRBV19
J gene: TRBJ2-3
D gene: .
clone size: .
CDR3 protein: CASSYSGGTDTQYF
CDR3 DNA: TGTGCCAGTAGTTATTCGGGGGGCACAGATACGCAGTATTTT

V gene: TRBV10-3
J gene: TRBJ1-5
D gene: .
clone size: .
CDR3 protein: CAISESLGGQPQHF
CDR3 DNA: TGTGCCATCAGTGAGTCGTTGGGCGGTCAGCCCCAGCATTTT